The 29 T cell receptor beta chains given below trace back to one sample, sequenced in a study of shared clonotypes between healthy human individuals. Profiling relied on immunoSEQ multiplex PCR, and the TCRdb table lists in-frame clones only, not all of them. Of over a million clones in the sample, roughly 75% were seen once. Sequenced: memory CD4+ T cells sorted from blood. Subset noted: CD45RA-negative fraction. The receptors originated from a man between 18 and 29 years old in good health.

CDR3 in amino acids: CASGTEGYKQYF. The CDR3, as DNA: TGTGCCAGCGGGACAGAGGGCTATAAGCAGTACTTC. The V gene is TRBV6-1, the J gene TRBJ2-7; 7 bases match TRBD1. Per the germline V gene, CDR1 is MNHNS and CDR2 is SASEGT. Losses at the gene ends were 8 bases for V and 8 bases for J; bases not matched to a gene: 9. The CDR3 loop spans 12 amino acids.

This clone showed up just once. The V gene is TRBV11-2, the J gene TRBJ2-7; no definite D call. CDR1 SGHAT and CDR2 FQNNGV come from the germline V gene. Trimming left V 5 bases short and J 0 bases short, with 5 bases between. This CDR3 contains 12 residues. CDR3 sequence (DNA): TGTGCCAGCAGCATCCCCTCCTACGAGCAGTACTTC. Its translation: CASSIPSYEQYF.

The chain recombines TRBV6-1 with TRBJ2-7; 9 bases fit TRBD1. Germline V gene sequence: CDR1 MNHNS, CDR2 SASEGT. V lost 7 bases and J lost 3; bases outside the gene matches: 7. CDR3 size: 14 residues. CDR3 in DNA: TGTGCCAGCACCCGGGACAGGGTTAACTACGAGCAGTACTTC. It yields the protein CASTRDRVNYEQYF.

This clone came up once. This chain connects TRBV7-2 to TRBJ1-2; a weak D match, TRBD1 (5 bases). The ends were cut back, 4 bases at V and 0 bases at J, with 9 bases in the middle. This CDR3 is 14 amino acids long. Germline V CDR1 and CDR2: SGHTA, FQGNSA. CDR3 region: CASSSGRTNYGYTF. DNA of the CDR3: TGTGCCAGCAGCTCGGGACGGACTAACTATGGCTACACCTTC.

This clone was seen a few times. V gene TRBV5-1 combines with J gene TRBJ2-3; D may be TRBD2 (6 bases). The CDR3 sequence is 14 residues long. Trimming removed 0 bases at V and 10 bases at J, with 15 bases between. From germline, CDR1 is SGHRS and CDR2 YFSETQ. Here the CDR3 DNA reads TGCGCCAGCAGCTTGGAGGAGGGTTCTTCTGCGCAGTATTTT. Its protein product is CASSLEEGSSAQYF.

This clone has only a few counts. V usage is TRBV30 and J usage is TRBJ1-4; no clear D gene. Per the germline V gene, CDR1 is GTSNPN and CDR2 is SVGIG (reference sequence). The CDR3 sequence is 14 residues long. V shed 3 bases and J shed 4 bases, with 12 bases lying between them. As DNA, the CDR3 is TGTGCCTGGAGCTTTTCGGGCTTTAATGAAAAACTGTTTTTT. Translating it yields CAWSFSGFNEKLFF.

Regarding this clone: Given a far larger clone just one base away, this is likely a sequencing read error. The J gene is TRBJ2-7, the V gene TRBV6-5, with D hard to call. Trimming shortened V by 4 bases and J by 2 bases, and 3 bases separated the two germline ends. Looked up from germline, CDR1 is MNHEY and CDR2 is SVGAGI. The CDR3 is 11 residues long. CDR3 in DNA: TGTGCCAGCAGTTTCACCTACGAGCAGTACTTC. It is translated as CASSFTYEQYF.

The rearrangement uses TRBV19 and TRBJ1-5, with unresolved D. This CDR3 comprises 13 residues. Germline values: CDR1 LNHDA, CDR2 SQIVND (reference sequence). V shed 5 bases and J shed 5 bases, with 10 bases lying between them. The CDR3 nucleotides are TGTGCCAGTAGTGGGCAGTGGGATCAGCCCCAGCATTTT. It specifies CASSGQWDQPQHF. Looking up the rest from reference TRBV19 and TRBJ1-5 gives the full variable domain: DGGITQSPKYLFRKEGQNVTLSCEQNLNHDAMYWYRQDPGQGLRLIYYSQIVNDFQKGDIAEGYSVSREKKESFPLTVTSAQKNPTAFYLCASSGQWDQPQHFGDGTRLSIL.

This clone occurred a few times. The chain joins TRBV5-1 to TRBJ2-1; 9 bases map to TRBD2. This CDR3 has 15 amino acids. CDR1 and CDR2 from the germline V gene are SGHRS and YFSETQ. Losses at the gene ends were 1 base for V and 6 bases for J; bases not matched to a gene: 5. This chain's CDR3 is CASSLSPSGANEQFF. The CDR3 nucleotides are TGCGCCAGCAGCTTGTCCCCTAGCGGGGCCAATGAGCAGTTCTTC.

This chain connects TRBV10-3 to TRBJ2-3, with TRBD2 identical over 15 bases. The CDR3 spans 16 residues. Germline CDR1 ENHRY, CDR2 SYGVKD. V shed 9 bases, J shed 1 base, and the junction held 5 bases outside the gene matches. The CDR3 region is CAIGTSGGLRTDTQYF. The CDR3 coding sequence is TGTGCCATAGGGACTAGCGGGGGGCTCCGCACAGATACGCAGTATTTT.

The DNA of the CDR3 is TGTGCCAGCAGCCCCGGAGGACAGGGACATTCACCCCTCCACTTT. Amino acid sequence: CASSPGGQGHSPLHF. The chain carries TRBV5-4 and TRBJ1-6; 8 bases line up with TRBD1. With 4 bases clipped from V and 8 bases from J, the junction kept 8 bases outside the gene matches. In germline, CDR1 is SGHNT, CDR2 YYREEE (reference sequence). The length of the CDR3 is 15 residues.

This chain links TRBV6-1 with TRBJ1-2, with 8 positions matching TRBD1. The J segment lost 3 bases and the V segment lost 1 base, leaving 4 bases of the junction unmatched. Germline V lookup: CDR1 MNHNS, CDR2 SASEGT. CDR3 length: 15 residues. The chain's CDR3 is CASSEEDRADYGYTF. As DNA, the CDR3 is TGTGCCAGCAGTGAAGAGGACAGGGCGGACTATGGCTACACCTTC.

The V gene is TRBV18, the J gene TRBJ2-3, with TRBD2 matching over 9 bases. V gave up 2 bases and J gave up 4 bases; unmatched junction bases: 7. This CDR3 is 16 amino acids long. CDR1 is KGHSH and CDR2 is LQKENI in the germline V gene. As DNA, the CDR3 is TGTGCCAGCTCACCAAGTCGCGGGGGGGCCGCAGATACGCAGTATTTT. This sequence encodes CASSPSRGGAADTQYF. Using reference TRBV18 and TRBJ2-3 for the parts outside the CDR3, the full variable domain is NAGVMQNPRHLVRRRGQEARLRCSPMKGHSHVYWYRQLPEEGLKFMVYLQKENIIDESGMPKERFSAEFPKEGPSILRIQQVVRGDSAAYFCASSPSRGGAADTQYFGPGTRLTVL.

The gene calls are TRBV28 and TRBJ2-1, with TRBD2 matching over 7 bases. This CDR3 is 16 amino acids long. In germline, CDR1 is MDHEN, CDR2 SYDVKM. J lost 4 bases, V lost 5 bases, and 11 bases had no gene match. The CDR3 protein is CASSDPRDYIYNEQFF. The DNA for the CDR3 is TGTGCCAGCAGTGACCCCCGGGACTACATATACAATGAGCAGTTCTTC.

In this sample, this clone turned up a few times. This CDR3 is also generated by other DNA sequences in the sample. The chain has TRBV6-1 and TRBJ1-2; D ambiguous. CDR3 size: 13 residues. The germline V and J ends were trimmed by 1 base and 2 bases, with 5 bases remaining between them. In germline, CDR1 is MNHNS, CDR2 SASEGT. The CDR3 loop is CASSEGVNYGYTF. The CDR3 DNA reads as TGTGCCAGCAGTGAAGGGGTCAACTATGGCTACACCTTC.

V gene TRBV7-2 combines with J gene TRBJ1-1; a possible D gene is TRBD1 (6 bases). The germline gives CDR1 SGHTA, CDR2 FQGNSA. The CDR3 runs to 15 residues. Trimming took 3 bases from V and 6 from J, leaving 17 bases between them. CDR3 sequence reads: CASSFQEGGRAEAFF. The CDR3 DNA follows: TGTGCCAGCAGCTTCCAGGAGGGGGGGAGGGCTGAAGCTTTCTTT.

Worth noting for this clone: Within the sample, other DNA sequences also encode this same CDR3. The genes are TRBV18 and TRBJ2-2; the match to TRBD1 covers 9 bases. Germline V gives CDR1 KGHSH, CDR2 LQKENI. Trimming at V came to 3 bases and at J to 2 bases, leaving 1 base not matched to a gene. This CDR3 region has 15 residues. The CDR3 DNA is TGTGCCAGCTCACCGGGACAGGGAAACACCGGGGAGCTGTTTTTT. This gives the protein CASSPGQGNTGELFF. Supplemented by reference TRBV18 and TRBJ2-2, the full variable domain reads NAGVMQNPRHLVRRRGQEARLRCSPMKGHSHVYWYRQLPEEGLKFMVYLQKENIIDESGMPKERFSAEFPKEGPSILRIQQVVRGDSAAYFCASSPGQGNTGELFFGEGSRLTVL.

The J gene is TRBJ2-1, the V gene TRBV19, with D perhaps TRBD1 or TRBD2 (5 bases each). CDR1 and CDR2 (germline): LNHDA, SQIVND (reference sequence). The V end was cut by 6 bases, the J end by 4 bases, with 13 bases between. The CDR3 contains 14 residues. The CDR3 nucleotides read TGTGCCAGTAGCATCCGGGACGGATACAATGAGCAGTTCTTC. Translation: CASSIRDGYNEQFF.

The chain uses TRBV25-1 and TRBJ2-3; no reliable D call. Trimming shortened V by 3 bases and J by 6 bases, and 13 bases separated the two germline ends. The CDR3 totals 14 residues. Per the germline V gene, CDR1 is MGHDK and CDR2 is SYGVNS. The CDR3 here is CASSEVLATDTQYF. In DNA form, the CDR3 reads TGTGCCAGCAGTGAGGTGCTGGCAACGGATACGCAGTATTTT.

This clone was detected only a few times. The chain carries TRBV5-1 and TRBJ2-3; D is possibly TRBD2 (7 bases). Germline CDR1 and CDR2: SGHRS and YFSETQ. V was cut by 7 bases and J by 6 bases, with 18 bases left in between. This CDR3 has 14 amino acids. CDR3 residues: CASHPGGAGDTQYF. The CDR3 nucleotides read TGCGCCAGCCACCCGGGGGGCGCAGGGGATACGCAGTATTTT.

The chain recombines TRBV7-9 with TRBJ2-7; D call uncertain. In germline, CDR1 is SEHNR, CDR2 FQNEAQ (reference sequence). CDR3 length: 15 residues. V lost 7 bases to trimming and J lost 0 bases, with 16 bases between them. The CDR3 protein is CASIRTPLSSYEQYF. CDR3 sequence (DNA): TGTGCCAGCATCAGAACCCCGCTTTCCTCCTACGAGCAGTACTTC.

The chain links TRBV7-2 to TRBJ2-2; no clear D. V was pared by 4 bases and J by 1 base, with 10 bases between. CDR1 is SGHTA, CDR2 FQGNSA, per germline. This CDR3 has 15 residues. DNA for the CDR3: TGTGCCAGCAGCTCCTTAAGACAGAACACCGGGGAGCTGTTTTTT. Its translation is CASSSLRQNTGELFF.

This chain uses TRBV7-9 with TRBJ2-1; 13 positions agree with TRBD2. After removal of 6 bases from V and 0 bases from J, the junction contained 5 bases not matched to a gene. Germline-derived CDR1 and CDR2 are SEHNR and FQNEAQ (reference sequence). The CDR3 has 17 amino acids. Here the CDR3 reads CASRLGLAGSSYNEQFF. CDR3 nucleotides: TGTGCCAGCAGGTTGGGACTAGCGGGGAGCTCCTACAATGAGCAGTTCTTC.

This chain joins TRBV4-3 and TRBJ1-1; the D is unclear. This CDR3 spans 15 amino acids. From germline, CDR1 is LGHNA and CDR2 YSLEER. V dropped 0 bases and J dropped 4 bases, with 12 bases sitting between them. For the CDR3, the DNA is TGCGCCAGCAGCCAAGATCCAATACCCGGCACTGAAGCTTTCTTT. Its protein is CASSQDPIPGTEAFF.

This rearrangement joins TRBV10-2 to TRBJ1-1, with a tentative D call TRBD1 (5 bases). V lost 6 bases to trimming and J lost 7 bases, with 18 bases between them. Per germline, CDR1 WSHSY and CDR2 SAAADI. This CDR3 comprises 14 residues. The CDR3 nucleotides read TGCGCCAGCAGGCTGGACACTACGGGTTATGAAGCTTTCTTT. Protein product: CASRLDTTGYEAFF.

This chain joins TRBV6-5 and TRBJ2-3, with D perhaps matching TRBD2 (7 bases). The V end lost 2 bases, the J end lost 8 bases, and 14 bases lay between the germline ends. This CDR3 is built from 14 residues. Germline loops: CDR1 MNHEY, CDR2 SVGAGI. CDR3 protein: CASSYAGAPGTQYF. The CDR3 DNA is TGTGCCAGCAGTTACGCGGGGGCCCCGGGTACGCAGTATTTT.

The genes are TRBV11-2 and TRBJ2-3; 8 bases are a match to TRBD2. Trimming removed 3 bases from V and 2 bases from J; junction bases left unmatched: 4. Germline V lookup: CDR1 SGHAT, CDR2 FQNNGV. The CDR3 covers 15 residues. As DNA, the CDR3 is TGTGCCAGCAGCTTCACTAGCGGTTACACAGATACGCAGTATTTT. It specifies CASSFTSGYTDTQYF.

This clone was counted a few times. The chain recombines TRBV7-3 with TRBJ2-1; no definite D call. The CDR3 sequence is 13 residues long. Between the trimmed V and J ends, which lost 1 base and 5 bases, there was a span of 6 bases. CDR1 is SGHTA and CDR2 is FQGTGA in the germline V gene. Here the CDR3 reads CASSLIADNEQFF. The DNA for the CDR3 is TGTGCCAGCAGCTTAATTGCGGACAATGAGCAGTTCTTC.

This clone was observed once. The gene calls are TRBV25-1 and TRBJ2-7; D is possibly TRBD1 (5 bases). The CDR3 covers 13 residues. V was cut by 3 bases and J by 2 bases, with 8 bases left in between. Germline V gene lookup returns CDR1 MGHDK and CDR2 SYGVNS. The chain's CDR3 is CASSDRDTYEQYF. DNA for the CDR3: TGTGCCAGCAGTGACAGGGATACCTACGAGCAGTACTTC.